The text below deals with one T cell receptor beta chain. Its cognate antigen is unknown. This entry comes from a study of T cell responses to AZD1222 COVID-19 vaccine. Findings and limits, study-wide: There were mostly white British donors and more females than males, and clonal diversity was possibly underestimated.

Sequencing used immunoSEQ multiplex PCR; TCRdb keeps in-frame clones, though not all of them. Among tens of thousands of clones listed, 90% were seen once. V was cut by 1 base and J by 6 bases, with 11 bases left in between. CDR1 is LNHDA, CDR2 SQIVND, per germline (reference sequence). This CDR3 is 14 amino acids long. This receptor was taken from an adult who received the AZD1222 COVID-19 vaccine. The sequenced sample was peripheral blood, obtained 28 days after the second AZD1222 dose. The gene calls are TRBV19 and TRBJ2-3; no clear D gene. The CDR3 region is CASSIGAPRDTQYF. The DNA for the CDR3 is TGTGCCAGTAGTATAGGAGCGCCGCGGGATACGCAGTATTTT.